This is a list of T cell receptor beta chains from one sample in a study of identical twins. One entry per CDR3 protein results from TCRdb running MiXCR on the 5' RACE reads. This sample has around 240,000 distinct CDR3 sequences; approximately 10% occur once, and the top ten carry 10%. Sample: memory T cells sorted from blood. The receptors shown here come from a man over 45 in good health. Both conserved end residues are part of each CDR3. A D gene is named only where the DNA matches it firmly. Rows may omit the clone size; those that give it use once, few, many or a size class.

d_call | clone_size | j_call | v_call | cdr3_aa | cdr3_nt
TRBD2 | many | TRBJ2-3 | TRBV12-3/TRBV12-4 | CASSLGSGGAGNTQYF | TGTGCCAGCAGTTTAGGTAGCGGGGGCGCCGGGAATACGCAGTATTTT
. | many | TRBJ2-7 | TRBV20-1 | CSAAQTGFEQYF | TGCAGTGCTGCCCAAACAGGGTTTGAGCAGTACTTC
TRBD2 | few | TRBJ2-1 | TRBV3-1 | CASSQVAGEQFF | TGTGCCAGCAGCCAGGTAGCGGGTGAGCAGTTCTTC
. | many | TRBJ2-3 | TRBV11-2 | CASSPTGTDTQYF | TGTGCCAGCAGCCCCACGGGCACAGATACGCAGTATTTT
TRBD1 | once | TRBJ1-2 | TRBV7-2 | CASSLALGTGGSYGYTF | TGTGCCAGCAGCTTAGCGCTTGGGACAGGGGGCTCCTATGGCTACACCTTC
TRBD1 | many | TRBJ1-5 | TRBV20-1 | CSARDLGQGGQPQHF | TGCAGTGCTAGAGATTTGGGACAGGGAGGTCAGCCCCAGCATTTT
. | many | TRBJ2-3 | TRBV10-3 | CAISADSSSAQYF | TGTGCCATCAGTGCGGACAGTTCCTCTGCCCAGTATTTT
. | many | TRBJ2-1 | TRBV9 | CASSVGSVVGNEQFF | TGTGCCAGCAGCGTAGGATCGGTAGTCGGCAATGAGCAGTTCTTC
. | many | TRBJ2-3 | TRBV4-1 | CASSQLGPYSTRPDTQYF | TGCGCCAGCAGCCAATTAGGACCTTATTCTACCAGGCCAGATACGCAGTATTTT
. | many | TRBJ2-7 | TRBV4-3 | CASSQDLGYEQYF | TGCGCCAGCAGCCAAGATCTGGGATACGAGCAGTACTTC
. | . | TRBJ1-5 | TRBV5-5 | CASSLTGTLSNQPQHF | TGTGCCAGCAGCTTGACCGGGACACTTAGCAATCAGCCCCAGCATTTT
. | few | TRBJ2-7 | TRBV6-2/TRBV6-3 | CASSYRGESYEQYF | TGTGCCAGCAGTTACAGGGGGGAATCCTACGAGCAGTACTTC
. | few | TRBJ2-7 | TRBV28 | CASSPINVYEQYF | TGTGCCAGCAGCCCCATTAATGTCTACGAGCAGTACTTC
TRBD2 | . | TRBJ2-7 | TRBV20-1 | CSASFAGGYEQYF | TGCAGTGCCTCCTTCGCGGGGGGTTACGAGCAGTACTTC
. | many | TRBJ2-1 | TRBV7-2 | CASSTYNEQFF | TGTGCCAGCAGTACTTACAATGAGCAGTTCTTC
. | many | TRBJ2-1 | TRBV7-9 | CASSPNYNEQFF | TGTGCCAGCAGCCCAAACTACAATGAGCAGTTCTTC
TRBD1 | few | TRBJ2-3 | TRBV5-1 | CASSLEDRVDTQYF | TGCGCCAGCAGCTTGGAGGACAGGGTGGATACGCAGTATTTT
. | many | TRBJ2-1 | TRBV24-1 | CATSDPYNYNEQFF | TGTGCCACCAGTGATCCTTACAACTACAATGAGCAGTTCTTC
. | . | TRBJ1-3 | TRBV4-2 | CASSQEHVGYSGNTIYF | TGTGCCAGCAGCCAAGAGCACGTAGGGTACTCTGGAAACACCATATATTTT
. | many | TRBJ2-3 | TRBV29-1 | CSVIQGGSTDTQYF | TGCAGCGTAATACAGGGTGGGAGCACAGATACGCAGTATTTT
TRBD1 | few | TRBJ2-5 | TRBV6-1 | CASSRLGQLETQYF | TGTGCCAGCAGCCGCCTGGGACAGCTAGAGACCCAGTACTTC
. | many | TRBJ2-5 | TRBV20-1 | CSARAASSRSKETQYF | TGCAGTGCTAGAGCAGCTAGCTCTCGGTCTAAAGAGACCCAGTACTTC
TRBD1 | many | TRBJ2-3 | TRBV20-1 | CSVFKGGPDTQYF | TGCAGTGTTTTCAAAGGGGGCCCAGATACGCAGTATTTT
. | many | TRBJ2-5 | TRBV6-1 | CASSVTQRETQYF | TGTGCCAGCAGTGTCACCCAGAGGGAGACCCAGTACTTC
. | . | TRBJ2-5 | TRBV9 | CASSVASSPQETQYF | TGTGCCAGCAGCGTAGCTTCTAGCCCGCAAGAGACCCAGTACTTC
TRBD1 | . | TRBJ2-7 | TRBV15 | CATSIDREYEQYF | TGTGCCACCAGCATAGACAGGGAATACGAGCAGTACTTC
TRBD1 | many | TRBJ1-1 | TRBV7-9 | CASSLSRGGTGNTEAFF | TGTGCCAGCAGCTTATCAAGAGGGGGCACTGGGAACACTGAAGCTTTCTTT
TRBD2 | . | TRBJ2-2 | TRBV7-3 | CASSLTSGRSNTGELFF | TGTGCCAGCAGCTTGACTAGCGGGAGGTCGAACACCGGGGAGCTGTTTTTT
. | few | TRBJ2-1 | TRBV20-1 | CSAKRKEIYNEQFF | TGCAGTGCCAAGAGGAAGGAGATCTACAATGAGCAGTTCTTC
TRBD1 | many | TRBJ1-5 | TRBV6-1 | CASRQNRGAQPQHF | TGTGCCAGCAGACAAAACAGGGGCGCTCAGCCCCAGCATTTT
TRBD1 | few | TRBJ2-7 | TRBV27 | CASSRQGTPYEQYF | TGTGCCAGCAGTAGACAGGGAACCCCCTACGAGCAGTACTTC
. | . | TRBJ1-1 | TRBV20-1 | CSARGYLDTEAFF | TGCAGTGCTAGGGGATACCTGGACACTGAAGCTTTCTTT
TRBD2 | many | TRBJ2-2 | TRBV12-3/TRBV12-4 | CASRTGTSGGASGELFF | TGTGCCAGCAGAACCGGGACTAGCGGGGGGGCATCCGGGGAGCTGTTTTTT
. | many | TRBJ1-4 | TRBV18 | CASSPTNEKLFF | TGTGCCAGCAGCCCTACTAATGAAAAACTGTTTTTT
. | many | TRBJ1-1 | TRBV7-8 | CASSLALGGLSTEAFF | TGTGCCAGCAGCTTAGCGCTGGGGGGGTTGAGCACTGAAGCTTTCTTT
. | many | TRBJ2-3 | TRBV27 | CASSLGPWASTDTQYF | TGTGCCAGCAGTTTAGGCCCTTGGGCTAGCACAGATACGCAGTATTTT
TRBD1 | . | TRBJ2-7 | TRBV18 | CASSAGQGTYEQYF | TGTGCCAGCTCAGCGGGACAGGGAACATACGAGCAGTACTTC
. | . | TRBJ1-2 | TRBV11-2 | CASSAEGDGYTF | TGTGCCAGCAGCGCCGAAGGGGATGGCTACACCTTC
TRBD1 | many | TRBJ2-7 | TRBV7-9 | CASSLQGAGNYEQYF | TGTGCCAGCAGCTTACAGGGGGCCGGAAACTACGAGCAGTACTTC
TRBD1 | . | TRBJ2-2 | TRBV20-1 | CSARGGQGANTGELFF | TGCAGTGCTAGAGGGGGACAGGGGGCGAACACCGGGGAGCTGTTTTTT
. | . | TRBJ2-3 | TRBV29-1 | CSAEGRRGDTQYF | TGCAGCGCAGAAGGACGAAGGGGGGATACGCAGTATTTT
. | many | TRBJ2-1 | TRBV4-1 | CASSQESNEQFF | TGCGCCAGCAGCCAAGAGAGCAATGAGCAGTTCTTC
. | . | TRBJ1-5 | TRBV6-2/TRBV6-3 | CASSYDTTSNQPQHF | TGTGCCAGCAGTTACGACACTACGAGCAATCAGCCCCAGCATTTT
TRBD1 | many | TRBJ2-3 | TRBV7-8 | CASSSGGWMGTQYF | TGTGCCAGCAGCTCAGGGGGCTGGATGGGTACGCAGTATTTT
. | . | TRBJ1-5 | TRBV7-2 | CASSPQWPQPQHF | TGTGCCAGCAGCCCCCAGTGGCCTCAGCCCCAGCATTTT
. | few | TRBJ2-3 | TRBV20-1 | CSARLSGSGTDTQYF | TGCAGTGCTAGGCTCAGCGGGTCCGGCACAGATACGCAGTATTTT
TRBD2 | many | TRBJ2-7 | TRBV27 | CASSFAIREGYYEQYF | TGTGCCAGCAGTTTTGCCATCCGGGAGGGTTACTACGAGCAGTACTTC
TRBD2 | few | TRBJ2-7 | TRBV20-1 | CSARSSGGAYEQYF | TGCAGTGCTAGATCTAGCGGGGGGGCGTACGAGCAGTACTTC
. | many | TRBJ2-3 | TRBV4-2 | CASSQVRLEDTQYF | TGTGCCAGCAGCCAAGTTAGGCTAGAAGATACGCAGTATTTT
TRBD1 | many | TRBJ1-1 | TRBV5-5 | CASSPGTGQNTEAFF | TGTGCCAGCAGTCCGGGGACAGGGCAGAACACTGAAGCTTTCTTT
. | few | TRBJ1-5 | TRBV18 | CASSPPGRGNQPQHF | TGTGCCAGCTCACCCCCCGGCAGGGGCAATCAGCCCCAGCATTTT
. | many | TRBJ2-1 | TRBV6-2/TRBV6-3 | CASNTGATSFDEQFF | TGTGCCAGCAACACCGGGGCTACTAGTTTCGATGAGCAGTTCTTC
. | . | TRBJ2-2 | TRBV19 | CASSANGVDTGELFF | TGTGCCAGTAGTGCGAACGGGGTAGACACCGGGGAGCTGTTTTTT
TRBD2 | many | TRBJ2-1 | TRBV12-3/TRBV12-4 | CASSSPLKTSGSYNEQFF | TGTGCCAGCAGTTCCCCCTTAAAAACTAGCGGGAGCTACAATGAGCAGTTCTTC
TRBD2 | many | TRBJ2-3 | TRBV6-1 | CASSPGLAGLTASTDTQYF | TGTGCCAGCAGTCCGGGACTAGCGGGATTGACCGCTAGCACAGATACGCAGTATTTT
TRBD2 | many | TRBJ2-1 | TRBV7-3 | CASSMSGLAGDEQFF | TGTGCCAGCAGCATGTCGGGACTAGCGGGAGATGAGCAGTTCTTC
TRBD1 | many | TRBJ2-7 | TRBV7-9 | CASSLTGQGGQYF | TGTGCCAGCAGCTTAACAGGACAGGGAGGGCAGTACTTC
. | many | TRBJ1-5 | TRBV5-6 | CASSLGGMNSNQPQHF | TGTGCCAGCAGCTTGGGCGGGATGAATAGCAATCAGCCCCAGCATTTT
TRBD1 | many | TRBJ2-7 | TRBV3-1 | CASSRGTAAYEQYF | TGTGCCAGCAGCCGAGGGACAGCCGCCTACGAGCAGTACTTC